This TCR beta chain was obtained from a study of blood T cell repertoires in COVID-19. Profiling relied on immunoSEQ multiplex PCR, and the TCRdb table lists in-frame clones only, not all of them. The sample comprises about 71,000 clones, 88% of which are singletons, and more than 2% rests with the top ten. V was pared by 9 bases and J by 0 bases, with 6 bases of the junction left unmatched. Germline CDR1 KGHDR, CDR2 SFDVKD. This CDR3 is 15 amino acids long. This TCR was recovered from a human donor in a cohort sampled during active COVID-19. Sequencing used peripheral blood. V usage is TRBV24-1 and J usage is TRBJ2-7; the match to TRBD2 covers 11 bases. In nucleotides, the CDR3 is TGTGCCACCGGACTAGCGGGCTTAAACTCCTACGAGCAGTACTTC. Its protein is CATGLAGLNSYEQYF.